These 16 T cell receptor beta chains were sequenced from one sample in a study of T-cell reconstitution after alpha-beta-depleted transplantation in children. The library targeted TCRbeta and was prepared with unique molecular identifiers. One entry per CDR3 protein results from TCRdb running MiXCR on the PCR reads. This table has over 90,000 distinct CDR3 sequences, roughly 7.6% appearing once. The specimen comprised PBMCs, sampled before TCRalphabeta/CD19-depleted stem cell transplant. The source is a boy aged 2 to 9 with acute lymphoblastic leukemia, due to receive a stem cell transplant.

This clonotype was seen repeatedly, ten times or more. The rearrangement uses TRBV12-3 or TRBV12-4 and TRBJ1-1; D remains ambiguous. V lost 3 bases, J lost 1 base, and 9 bases lay in between. The length of the CDR3 is 14 residues. CDR3: CASSFWAPNTEAFF. The DNA for the CDR3 is TGTGCCAGCAGTTTTTGGGCTCCGAACACTGAAGCTTTCTTT.

This clonotype was observed at least ten times. The V and J genes are TRBV20-1 and TRBJ2-5, with 7 bases matching TRBD2. Germline V lookup: CDR1 DFQATT, CDR2 SNEGSKA (reference sequence). The CDR3 runs 15 residues. The ends lost 0 bases at V and 3 bases at J; junction bases unmatched: 7. The CDR3 bases are TGCAGTGCTAGAGATCGGCGGGGGAGCAAAGAGACCCAGTACTTC. Translated, it gives CSARDRRGSKETQYF.

This clonotype was picked up many times. The V gene is TRBV7-2, the J gene TRBJ1-6; 7 nucleotides agree with TRBD1. The CDR3 loop spans 15 amino acids. J lost 7 bases, V lost 5 bases, and 8 bases had no gene match. CDR1 is SGHTA, CDR2 FQGNSA, per germline. The CDR3 sequence is CASSAGGPSNSPLHF. As DNA, the CDR3 is TGTGCCAGCAGCGCAGGGGGACCATCAAATTCACCCCTCCACTTT.

This clonotype was recorded only once. J is TRBJ2-5 and V is TRBV12-3 or TRBV12-4, with D unclear. V was cut by 2 bases and J by 5 bases, with 15 bases left in between. The CDR3 spans 15 residues. The CDR3 DNA reads as TGTGCCAGCAGTTTAACCAGCGCGGCGGAGGAGACCCAGTACTTC. Translation gives CASSLTSAAEETQYF.

At least ten counts were recorded for this clonotype. The chain joins TRBV7-9 to TRBJ2-1, with D perhaps matching TRBD1 (6 bases). The V end was cut by 5 bases, the J end by 4 bases, with 18 bases between. The CDR3 runs 16 residues. Germline loops: CDR1 SEHNR, CDR2 FQNEAQ (reference sequence). Here the CDR3 reads CASSPRDTPNYNEQFF. CDR3 DNA sequence: TGTGCCAGCAGCCCCCGGGACACGCCCAATTACAATGAGCAGTTCTTC.

This clonotype was observed a handful of times. The chain uses TRBV5-1 and TRBJ1-1, with D possibly matching TRBD1 (6 bases). V lost 0 bases to trimming and J lost 4 bases, with 13 bases between them. Per germline, CDR1 SGHRS and CDR2 YFSETQ. This CDR3 contains 15 residues. CDR3 sequence reads: CASSLAQGIGTEAFF. The DNA for the CDR3 is TGCGCCAGCAGCTTGGCTCAGGGGATCGGCACTGAAGCTTTCTTT.

This clonotype has at least ten counts. The chain has TRBV29-1 and TRBJ1-2; D uncertain. Trimming took off 3 bases at V and 7 bases at J, with 15 bases between the two ends. CDR1 is SQVTM, CDR2 ANQGSEA, per germline. The CDR3 is made up of 13 amino acids. The DNA of the CDR3 is TGCAGCGTTGACACCTCCCCCCGTGGTGGCTACACCTTC. Amino acid sequence: CSVDTSPRGGYTF.

In the case of this clonotype: A junction boundary mismatches the germline segment, possibly from a read error. This rearrangement joins TRBV20-1 to TRBJ2-2; TRBD2 matches 12 bases. The CDR3 contains 17 residues. The germline V gene has CDR1 DFQATT and CDR2 SNEGSKA (reference sequence). The CDR3 DNA reads TGCTGTGCTAGAGACCTAGCGGGGGGGCAGGACACCGGGGAGCTGTTTTTT. Its translation is CCARDLAGGQDTGELFF.

The V gene is TRBV20-1, the J gene TRBJ2-1; the match to TRBD2 covers 7 bases. Looked up from germline, CDR1 is DFQATT and CDR2 is SNEGSKA (reference sequence). The CDR3 has 14 residues. The junction had 4 bases not matched to a gene; V was cut back by 2 bases and J by 3 bases. The CDR3 loop reads CSARRLADYNEQFF. The DNA of the CDR3 is TGCAGTGCTAGAAGACTAGCAGACTACAATGAGCAGTTCTTC.

As for this clonotype: Being one base from a much bigger clone, this may be a read error. The chain has TRBV7-2 and TRBJ2-3; 7 bases are a match to TRBD1. Germline V gene lookup returns CDR1 SGHTA and CDR2 FQGNSA. Losses at the gene ends were 7 bases for V and 0 bases for J; bases not matched to a gene: 10. This CDR3 is 16 amino acids long. The CDR3, as DNA: TGTGCCAGCATCTTGGGGACAGTCCCTAGCACAGATACGCAGTATTTT. Its translation: CASILGTVPSTDTQYF.

This clonotype was seen repeatedly, ten times or more. V usage is TRBV10-3 and J usage is TRBJ2-2; D is unclear. The CDR3 runs to 13 residues. The germline V and J ends were trimmed by 4 bases and 4 bases, with 7 bases remaining between them. Germline CDR1 is ENHRY and CDR2 is SYGVKD. DNA of the CDR3: TGTGCCATCAGTGTCAAGGGCACCGGGGAGCTGTTTTTT. Translated: CAISVKGTGELFF.

This clonotype was observed at least ten times. The chain is built from TRBV28 and TRBJ1-3; 7 bases align to TRBD1. CDR1 and CDR2 from the germline V gene are MDHEN and SYDVKM. The CDR3 loop spans 16 amino acids. J lost 2 bases, V lost 1 base, and 5 bases had no gene match. The CDR3 DNA reads as TGTGCCAGCAGTTTATTTCCGACAGGGACTGGAAACACCATATATTTT. Its protein product is CASSLFPTGTGNTIYF.

This clonotype was counted at least ten times. V is TRBV7-2 and J is TRBJ2-3; no clear D gene. Trimming left V 4 bases short and J 5 bases short, with 7 bases between. The CDR3 contains 12 residues. Germline CDR1 and CDR2: SGHTA and FQGNSA. The CDR3 sequence is CASSSYRDTQYF. CDR3 nucleotide sequence: TGTGCCAGCAGCTCCTACAGAGATACGCAGTATTTT.

The chain combines TRBV5-6 with TRBJ2-1, with TRBD2 identical over 7 bases. The CDR3 extends over 18 amino acids. Germline CDR1 SGHDT, CDR2 YYEEEE. The V segment lost 1 base and the J segment 5 bases; nucleotides outside the gene matches: 15. The CDR3 loop is CASSLFPGLLLEDNEQFF. The CDR3, as DNA: TGTGCCAGCAGCTTGTTCCCGGGACTACTCCTCGAAGACAATGAGCAGTTCTTC.

This clonotype has more than one count but fewer than ten. The V gene is TRBV12-3 or TRBV12-4, the J gene TRBJ2-3; 8 bases map to TRBD2. The length of the CDR3 is 13 residues. With 6 bases clipped from V and 5 bases from J, the junction kept 4 bases outside the gene matches. In nucleotides, the CDR3 is TGTGCCAGCAGGCTTAGCGGGGAAGATACGCAGTATTTT. It codes for CASRLSGEDTQYF.

This clonotype was counted only a few times. The chain employs TRBV20-1 and TRBJ2-1; D is perhaps TRBD2 (6 bases). V gave up 0 bases and J gave up 6 bases, with 12 bases separating them. Germline lookup yields CDR1 DFQATT and CDR2 SNEGSKA (reference sequence). The CDR3 consists of 14 residues. For the CDR3, the DNA is TGCAGTGCTAGAGATCCAACAGCGGGCAATGAGCAGTTCTTC. Translating it yields CSARDPTAGNEQFF.